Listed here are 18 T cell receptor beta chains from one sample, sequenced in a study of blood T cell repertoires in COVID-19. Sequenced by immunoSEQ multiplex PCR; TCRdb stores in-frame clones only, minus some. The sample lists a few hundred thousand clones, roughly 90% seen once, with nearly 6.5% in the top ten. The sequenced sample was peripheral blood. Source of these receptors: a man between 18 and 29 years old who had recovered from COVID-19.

CDR3 in amino acids: CASSQGQHQETQYF. DNA of the CDR3: TGTGCCAGCAGCCAAGGACAGCACCAAGAGACCCAGTACTTC. This chain links TRBV4-2 with TRBJ2-5; a possible D gene is TRBD1 (5 bases). Germline V gene data show CDR1 as LGHNA and CDR2 as YNFKEQ. CDR3 size: 14 residues. V lost 1 base and J 0 bases, leaving 6 bases between the germline ends.

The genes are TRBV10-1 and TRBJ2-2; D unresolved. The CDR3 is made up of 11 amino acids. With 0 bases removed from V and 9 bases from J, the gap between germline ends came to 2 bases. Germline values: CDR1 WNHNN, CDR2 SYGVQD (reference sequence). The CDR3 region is CASSESWELFF. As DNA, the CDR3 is TGCGCCAGCAGTGAGTCCTGGGAGCTGTTTTTT.

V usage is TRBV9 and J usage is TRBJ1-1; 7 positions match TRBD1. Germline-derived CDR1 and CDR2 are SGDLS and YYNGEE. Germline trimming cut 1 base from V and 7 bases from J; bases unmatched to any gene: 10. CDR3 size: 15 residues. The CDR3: CASSVSTGRSGEAFF. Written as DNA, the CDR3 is TGTGCCAGCAGCGTATCGACAGGGAGGAGTGGTGAAGCTTTCTTT.

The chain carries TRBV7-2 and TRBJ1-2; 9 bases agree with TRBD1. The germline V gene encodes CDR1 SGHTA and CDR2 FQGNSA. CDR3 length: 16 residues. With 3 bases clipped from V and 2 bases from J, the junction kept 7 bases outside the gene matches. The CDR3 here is CASSFYSGTGNYGYTF. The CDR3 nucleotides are TGTGCCAGCAGCTTCTATTCCGGGACAGGGAACTATGGCTACACCTTC.

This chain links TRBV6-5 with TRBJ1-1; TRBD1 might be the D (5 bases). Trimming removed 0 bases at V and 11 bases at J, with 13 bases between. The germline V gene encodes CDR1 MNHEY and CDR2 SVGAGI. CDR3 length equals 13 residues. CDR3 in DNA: TGTGCCAGCAGTTACTCGATAGCGGGGGGGGCTTTCTTT. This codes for CASSYSIAGGAFF.

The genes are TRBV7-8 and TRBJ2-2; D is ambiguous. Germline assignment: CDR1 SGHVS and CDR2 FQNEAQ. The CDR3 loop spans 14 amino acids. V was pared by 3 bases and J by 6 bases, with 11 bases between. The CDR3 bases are TGTGCCAGCAGCTTTATATCCACACCCGGGGAGCTGTTTTTT. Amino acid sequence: CASSFISTPGELFF. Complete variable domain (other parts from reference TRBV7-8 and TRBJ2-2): GAGVSQSPRYKVAKRGQDVALRCDPISGHVSLFWYQQALGQGPEFLTYFQNEAQLDKSGLPSDRFFAERPEGSVSTLKIQRTQQEDSAVYLCASSFISTPGELFFGEGSRLTVL.

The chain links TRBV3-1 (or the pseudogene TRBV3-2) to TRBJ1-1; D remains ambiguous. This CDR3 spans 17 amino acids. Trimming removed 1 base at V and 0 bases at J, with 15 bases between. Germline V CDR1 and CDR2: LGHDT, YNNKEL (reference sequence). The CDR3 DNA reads TGTGCCAGCAGCCAAGTATTTACAGTTCTCATGAACACTGAAGCTTTCTTT. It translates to CASSQVFTVLMNTEAFF.

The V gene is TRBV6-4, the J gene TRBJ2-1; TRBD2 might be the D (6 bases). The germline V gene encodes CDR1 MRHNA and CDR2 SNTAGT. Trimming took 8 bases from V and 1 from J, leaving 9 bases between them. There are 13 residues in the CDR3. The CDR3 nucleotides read TGTGCCAGCGCACGGGAGTCCTACAATGAGCAGTTCTTC. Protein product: CASARESYNEQFF.

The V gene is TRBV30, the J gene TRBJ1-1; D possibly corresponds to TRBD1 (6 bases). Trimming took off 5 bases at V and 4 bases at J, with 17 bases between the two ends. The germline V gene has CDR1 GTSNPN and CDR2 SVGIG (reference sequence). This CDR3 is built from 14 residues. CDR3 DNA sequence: TGTGCCTGGCAACAAGGGGAAGGGGGCACTGAAGCTTTCTTT. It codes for CAWQQGEGGTEAFF.

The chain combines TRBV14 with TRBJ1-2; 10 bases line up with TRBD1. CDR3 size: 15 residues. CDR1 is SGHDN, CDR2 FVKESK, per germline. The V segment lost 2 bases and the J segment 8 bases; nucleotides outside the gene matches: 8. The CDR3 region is CASSQYAGTGAGYTF. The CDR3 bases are TGTGCCAGCAGCCAATACGCCGGGACAGGGGCCGGCTACACCTTC.

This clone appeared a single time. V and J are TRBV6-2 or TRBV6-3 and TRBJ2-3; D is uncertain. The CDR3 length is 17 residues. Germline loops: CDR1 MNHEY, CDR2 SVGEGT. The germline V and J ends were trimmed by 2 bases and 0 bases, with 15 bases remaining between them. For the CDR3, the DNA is TGTGCCAGCAGTTACATTCTATCGGGTTTTAGCACAGATACGCAGTATTTT. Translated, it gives CASSYILSGFSTDTQYF.

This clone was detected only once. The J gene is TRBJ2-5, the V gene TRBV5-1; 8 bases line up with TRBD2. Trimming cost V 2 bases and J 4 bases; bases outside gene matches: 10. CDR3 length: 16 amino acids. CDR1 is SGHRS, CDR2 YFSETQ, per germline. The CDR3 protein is CASSLLSSGRSETQYF. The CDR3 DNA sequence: TGCGCCAGCAGCTTATTATCCAGCGGGAGATCAGAGACCCAGTACTTC.

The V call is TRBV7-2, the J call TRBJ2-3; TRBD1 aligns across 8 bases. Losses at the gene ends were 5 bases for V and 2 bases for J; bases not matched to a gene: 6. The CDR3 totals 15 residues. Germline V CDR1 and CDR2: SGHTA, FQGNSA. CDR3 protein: CASSRTGSVTDTQYF. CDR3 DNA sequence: TGTGCCAGCAGCCGGACAGGGTCGGTCACAGATACGCAGTATTTT. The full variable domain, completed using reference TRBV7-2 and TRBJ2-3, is GAGVSQSPSNKVTEKGKDVELRCDPISGHTALYWYRQSLGQGLEFLIYFQGNSAPDKSGLPSDRFSAERTGGSVSTLTIQRTQQEDSAVYLCASSRTGSVTDTQYFGPGTRLTVL.

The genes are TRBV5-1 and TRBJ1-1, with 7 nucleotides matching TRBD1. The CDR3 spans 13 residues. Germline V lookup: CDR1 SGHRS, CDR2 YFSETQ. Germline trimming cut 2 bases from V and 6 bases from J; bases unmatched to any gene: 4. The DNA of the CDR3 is TGCGCCAGCAGCTTAGGGGGCGGACCTGAAGCTTTCTTT. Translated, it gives CASSLGGGPEAFF. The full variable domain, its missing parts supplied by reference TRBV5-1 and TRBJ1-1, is KAGVTQTPRYLIKTRGQQVTLSCSPISGHRSVSWYQQTPGQGLQFLFEYFSETQRNKGNFPGRFSGRQFSNSRSEMNVSTLELGDSALYLCASSLGGGPEAFFGQGTRLTVV.

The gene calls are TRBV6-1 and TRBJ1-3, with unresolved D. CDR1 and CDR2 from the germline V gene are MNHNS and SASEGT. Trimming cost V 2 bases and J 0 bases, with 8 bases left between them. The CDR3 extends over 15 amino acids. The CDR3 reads CASSESRVSGNTIYF. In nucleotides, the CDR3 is TGTGCCAGCAGTGAATCACGGGTCTCTGGAAACACCATATATTTT.

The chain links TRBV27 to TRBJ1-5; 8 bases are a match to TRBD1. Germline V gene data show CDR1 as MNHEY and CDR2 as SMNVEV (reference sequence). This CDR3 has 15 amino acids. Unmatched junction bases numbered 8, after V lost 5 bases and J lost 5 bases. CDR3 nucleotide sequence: TGTGCCAGCAGTGCCCGGACAGGGACAGATCAGCCCCAGCATTTT. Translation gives CASSARTGTDQPQHF.

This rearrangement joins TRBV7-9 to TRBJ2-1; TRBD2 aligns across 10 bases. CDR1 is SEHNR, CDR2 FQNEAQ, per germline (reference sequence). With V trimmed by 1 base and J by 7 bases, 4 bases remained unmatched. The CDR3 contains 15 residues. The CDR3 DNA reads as TGTGCCAGCAGCTTAGTTCTAGCGGGAGTTAATGAGCAGTTCTTC. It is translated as CASSLVLAGVNEQFF.

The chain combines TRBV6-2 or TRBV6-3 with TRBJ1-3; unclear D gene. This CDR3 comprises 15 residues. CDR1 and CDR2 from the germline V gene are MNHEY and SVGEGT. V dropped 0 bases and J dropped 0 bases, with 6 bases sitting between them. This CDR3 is CASSYSRSSGNTIYF. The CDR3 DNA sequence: TGTGCCAGCAGTTACTCGAGGAGCTCTGGAAACACCATATATTTT.